Shown below are 29 T cell receptor beta chains from a single sample sequenced in a study of blood T cell repertoires in COVID-19. Clones were read by immunoSEQ multiplex PCR, and TCRdb kept only the in-frame ones, dropping some. The profile covers hundreds of thousands of clones, with roughly nine tenths appearing a single time and roughly 4% taken by the ten largest. The material sequenced was PBMCs or T cells enriched from blood (not recorded which). These receptors all stem from a woman aged 25 to 39 with acute COVID-19.

This rearrangement joins TRBV11-3 to TRBJ2-2, with D hard to call. This CDR3 has 16 amino acids. With 0 bases removed from V and 0 bases from J, the gap between germline ends came to 8 bases. Germline V gene sequence: CDR1 SGHNT, CDR2 YENEEA. CDR3 nucleotides: TGTGCCAGCAGCTTAGAGGTCGGTACGAACACCGGGGAGCTGTTTTTT. It is translated as CASSLEVGTNTGELFF.

This chain joins TRBV7-6 and TRBJ2-3; D possibly corresponds to TRBD1 (6 bases). The CDR3 is made up of 15 amino acids. The germline gives CDR1 SGHVS, CDR2 FNYEAQ. Trimming shortened V by 6 bases and J by 10 bases, and 23 bases separated the two germline ends. CDR3 loop: CASRPLRDTPLPQYF. CDR3 in DNA: TGTGCCAGCAGGCCCTTACGGGACACTCCCCTCCCGCAGTATTTT.

This chain uses TRBV28 with TRBJ2-3; D may be TRBD2 (6 bases). This CDR3 is built from 15 residues. CDR1 is MDHEN, CDR2 SYDVKM, per germline. The ends were cut back, 8 bases at V and 1 base at J, with 16 bases in the middle. The CDR3 nucleotides read TGTGCCAGCGGCATACGGGGCGGGGGCACAGATACGCAGTATTTT. It translates to CASGIRGGGTDTQYF. Full variable domain (remainder filled in from reference TRBV28 and TRBJ2-3): DVKVTQSSRYLVKRTGEKVFLECVQDMDHENMFWYRQDPGLGLRLIYFSYDVKMKEKGDIPEGYSVSREKKERFSLILESASTNQTSMYLCASGIRGGGTDTQYFGPGTRLTVL.

The chain combines TRBV6-5 with TRBJ1-5; TRBD1 might be the D (6 bases). Trimming took 5 bases from V and 4 from J, leaving 12 bases between them. Germline values: CDR1 MNHEY, CDR2 SVGAGI. This CDR3 region has 14 residues. CDR3 sequence reads: CASSPDSANQPQHF. The CDR3 DNA reads as TGTGCCAGCAGTCCGGACAGCGCGAATCAGCCCCAGCATTTT.

The gene calls are TRBV6-5 and TRBJ2-6, with D tentatively TRBD1 (5 bases). Per germline, CDR1 MNHEY and CDR2 SVGAGI. The CDR3 has 14 residues. Trimming took off 7 bases at V and 1 base at J, with 8 bases between the two ends. CDR3 in DNA: TGTGCCAGCAAGGGGCAGTCTGGGGCCAACGTCCTGACTTTC. It translates to CASKGQSGANVLTF.

The chain carries TRBV29-1 and TRBJ2-7, with a possible D match to TRBD1 (6 bases). This CDR3 has 15 residues. Between the trimmed V and J ends, which lost 4 bases and 3 bases, there was a span of 19 bases. CDR1 SQVTM and CDR2 ANQGSEA come from the germline V gene. CDR3 in DNA: TGCAGCGTTGCCGACAGGAAAGGGCTCCTCTACGAGCAGTACTTC. Residues: CSVADRKGLLYEQYF.

The chain links TRBV19 to TRBJ1-6; a possible D gene is TRBD1 (6 bases). The CDR3 extends over 15 amino acids. Germline CDR1 and CDR2: LNHDA and SQIVND (reference sequence). V was trimmed by 7 bases and J by 9 bases, leaving 19 bases between them. The DNA of the CDR3 is TGTGCCAGTAAGGCGAGGGGGGGGGCTAGTTCACCCCTCCACTTT. It codes for CASKARGGASSPLHF.

This chain links TRBV7-9 with TRBJ1-4, with 7 bases that match TRBD1. The J segment lost 5 bases and the V segment lost 3 bases, leaving 3 bases of the junction unmatched. Germline V gene data show CDR1 as SEHNR and CDR2 as FQNEAQ (reference sequence). The CDR3 is 14 amino acids. The CDR3: CASSLRDSNEKLFF. The CDR3 coding sequence is TGTGCCAGCAGCTTGCGGGACAGCAATGAAAAACTGTTTTTT.

In the case of this clone: This same CDR3 is encoded by further DNA sequences in the sample. The DNA of the CDR3 is TGTGCCAGCAGCGTAGCCGGCTCTGGAAACACCATATATTTT. Residues: CASSVAGSGNTIYF. The rearrangement joins TRBV9 to TRBJ1-3, with unresolved D. The CDR3 extends over 14 amino acids. V was cut by 0 bases and J by 0 bases, with 4 bases left in between. From germline, CDR1 is SGDLS and CDR2 YYNGEE.

This clone was counted a few times. The chain carries TRBV2 and TRBJ1-6, with 9 bases lining up with TRBD1. The CDR3 loop spans 15 amino acids. CDR1 and CDR2 from the germline V gene are SNHLY and FYNNEI. V was clipped by 4 bases and J by 7 bases; unmatched bases: 5. CDR3 amino acids: CASSGTGDRNSPLHF. The CDR3 DNA is TGTGCCAGCAGTGGGACAGGGGATCGCAATTCACCCCTCCACTTT.

The genes are TRBV3-1 (or the pseudogene TRBV3-2) and TRBJ1-4, with 7 nucleotides matching TRBD1. With 4 bases clipped from V and 7 bases from J, the junction kept 9 bases outside the gene matches. The germline V gene encodes CDR1 LGHDT and CDR2 YNNKEL (reference sequence). CDR3 length equals 15 residues. The CDR3 region is CASSRGGGSGEKLFF. The CDR3 DNA follows: TGTGCCAGCAGCCGCGGAGGGGGCTCTGGTGAAAAACTGTTTTTT.

CDR3 region: CASSYDRDRVDTIYF. The CDR3 DNA follows: TGTGCCAGCAGTTACGACCGGGACAGGGTAGACACCATATATTTT. The genes are TRBV6-5 and TRBJ1-3, with 9 nucleotides matching TRBD1. J lost 8 bases, V lost 2 bases, and 7 bases had no gene match. The CDR3 spans 15 residues. Per germline, CDR1 MNHEY and CDR2 SVGAGI.

CDR3 sequence reads: CASSYDRDAEAFF. CDR3 bases: TGCGCCAGCAGTTATGACAGGGACGCTGAAGCTTTCTTT. The chain employs TRBV4-1 and TRBJ1-1; 7 bases fit TRBD1. Germline lookup yields CDR1 MGHRA and CDR2 YSYEKL. This CDR3 region has 13 residues. After removal of 6 bases from V and 6 bases from J, the junction contained 7 bases not matched to a gene.

The chain joins TRBV5-1 to TRBJ1-1, with TRBD1 as a possible D gene (5 bases). Germline V CDR1 and CDR2: SGHRS, YFSETQ. The CDR3 covers 14 residues. V was trimmed by 3 bases and J by 10 bases, leaving 19 bases between them. The CDR3 nucleotides are TGCGCCAGCAGCTCGGCGGGGGAACTGGCTGTAGCTTTCTTT. This translates into CASSSAGELAVAFF.

In regard to this clone: The sample contains more than one DNA sequence encoding this CDR3. The J gene is TRBJ2-5, the V gene TRBV5-1; D unresolved. V lost 3 bases, J lost 3 bases, and 3 bases lay in between. Germline CDR1 and CDR2: SGHRS and YFSETQ. The CDR3 length is 11 residues. CDR3 protein: CASSSKETQYF. The CDR3, as DNA: TGCGCCAGCAGCTCAAAAGAGACCCAGTACTTC.

This clone was counted once. The chain recombines TRBV9 with TRBJ2-1; possible D gene TRBD2, 7 bases. The CDR3 has 15 amino acids. Germline V CDR1 and CDR2: SGDLS, YYNGEE. V lost 4 bases and J 3 bases, leaving 14 bases between the germline ends. The CDR3 is CASSLSGGLYNEQFF. The CDR3 nucleotides are TGTGCCAGCAGCTTGTCGGGGGGCCTCTACAATGAGCAGTTCTTC. Variable domain in full (rest from reference TRBV9 and TRBJ2-1): DSGVTQTPKHLITATGQRVTLRCSPRSGDLSVYWYQQSLDQGLQFLIQYYNGEERAKGNILERFSAQQFPDLHSELNLSSLELGDSALYFCASSLSGGLYNEQFFGPGTRLTVL.

The rearrangement uses TRBV20-1 and TRBJ1-1; D remains unclear. V lost 0 bases and J lost 11, with 10 bases in between. This CDR3 region has 11 residues. Germline assignment: CDR1 DFQATT and CDR2 SNEGSKA (reference sequence). The DNA for the CDR3 is TGCAGTGCTAGAGACGAGCGACGGGCTTTCTTT. Translated: CSARDERRAFF.

CDR3 in DNA: TGTGCCAGCACGCTGTCAGTCGGCACAGATACGCAGTATTTT. This gives the protein CASTLSVGTDTQYF. The chain joins TRBV25-1 to TRBJ2-3; D is undetermined. The CDR3 loop spans 14 amino acids. Germline-derived CDR1 and CDR2 are MGHDK and SYGVNS. Trimming stripped 7 bases from V and 1 base from J, with 12 bases between.

This clone is a singleton in its sample. The DNA for the CDR3 is TGTGCCAGCAGCTTAGGGGTGCAAAGACTTGTGGATACGCAGTATTTT. Protein sequence: CASSLGVQRLVDTQYF. The chain is built from TRBV7-2 and TRBJ2-3; D not resolved. The V end was cut by 1 base, the J end by 6 bases, with 17 bases between. Germline-derived CDR1 and CDR2 are SGHTA and FQGNSA. The length of the CDR3 is 16 residues. The variable domain in full, with the rest retrieved from reference TRBV7-2 and TRBJ2-3, is GAGVSQSPSNKVTEKGKDVELRCDPISGHTALYWYRQSLGQGLEFLIYFQGNSAPDKSGLPSDRFSAERTGGSVSTLTIQRTQQEDSAVYLCASSLGVQRLVDTQYFGPGTRLTVL.

This clone was observed a single time. The chain is built from TRBV5-4 and TRBJ1-3; D unresolved. The CDR3 contains 14 residues. With 5 bases removed from V and 0 bases from J, the gap between germline ends came to 9 bases. Germline lookup yields CDR1 SGHNT and CDR2 YYREEE (reference sequence). The CDR3 loop is CASSPEPSGNTIYF. CDR3 DNA: TGTGCCAGCAGTCCGGAGCCCTCTGGAAACACCATATATTTT.

The CDR3 bases are TGTGCCAGCAGCGGACAGGTAGTATATGGCTACACCTTC. It is translated as CASSGQVVYGYTF. This rearrangement joins TRBV2 to TRBJ1-2, with 7 bases that match TRBD1. With V trimmed by 6 bases and J by 5 bases, 6 bases remained unmatched. The V gene's germline CDR1 is SNHLY and CDR2 FYNNEI. The CDR3 sequence is 13 residues long.

This chain links TRBV6-4 with TRBJ2-1; 10 bases map to TRBD2. CDR3 length: 15 amino acids. CDR1 and CDR2 from the germline V gene are MRHNA and SNTAGT. The V and J ends lost 3 bases and 9 bases, in that order; junction bases with no gene match: 8. CDR3 nucleotide sequence: TGTGCCAGCAGTGAGACAGCGGGGGGGCAAAGTGAGCAGTTCTTC. It translates to CASSETAGGQSEQFF.

J is TRBJ2-7 and V is TRBV5-1; 7 nucleotides line up with TRBD1. The V segment lost 4 bases and the J segment 6 bases; nucleotides outside the gene matches: 13. Germline CDR1 and CDR2: SGHRS and YFSETQ. There are 15 residues in the CDR3. CDR3 DNA: TGCGCCAGCAGCATGCCGGGACAGCGCGTCAGCGAGCAGTACTTC. Translated: CASSMPGQRVSEQYF.

The chain combines TRBV3-1 (or the pseudogene TRBV3-2) with TRBJ1-2; D gene unclear. V shed 3 bases and J shed 6 bases, with 8 bases lying between them. The germline V gene encodes CDR1 LGHDT and CDR2 YNNKEL (reference sequence). The CDR3 consists of 12 residues. CDR3 loop: CASSQSVNGYTF. CDR3 DNA: TGTGCCAGCAGCCAGAGCGTTAATGGCTACACCTTC.

This clone has a single count. The chain employs TRBV18 and TRBJ1-2; TRBD1 matches at 8 bases. The germline CDR1 and CDR2 sequences are KGHSH and LQKENI. The CDR3 length is 18 residues. Trimming cost V 0 bases and J 8 bases; bases outside gene matches: 17. CDR3 DNA sequence: TGTGCCAGCTCACCACCGGACAGGGCGAGCACATATCGGGGCGGCTACACCTTC. This encodes CASSPPDRASTYRGGYTF.

The CDR3 region is CATSPERGGGDTQYF. In DNA form, the CDR3 reads TGTGCCACCAGTCCGGAGCGGGGGGGCGGGGATACGCAGTATTTT. This chain uses TRBV15 with TRBJ2-3, with 10 bases fitting TRBD2. V trimming: 6 bases; J trimming: 6 bases; junction bases outside the gene matches: 9. CDR1 is LNHNV, CDR2 YYDKDF, per germline (reference sequence). This CDR3 has 15 residues.

This clone was seen once. For the CDR3, the DNA is TGTGCCACCAGCAGAGAGGGCGTCTCTGGGGCCAACGTCCTGACTTTC. Its translation is CATSREGVSGANVLTF. This chain joins TRBV15 and TRBJ2-6; D remains ambiguous. Germline V lookup: CDR1 LNHNV, CDR2 YYDKDF (reference sequence). V lost 0 bases, J lost 0 bases, and 6 bases lay in between. The CDR3 contains 16 residues.

This sequence joins TRBV11-1 and TRBJ2-3, with D hard to call. In germline, CDR1 is SGHAT, CDR2 FQDESV (reference sequence). CDR3 length: 14 amino acids. The V end was cut by 1 base, the J end by 0 bases, with 5 bases between. CDR3 in DNA: TGTGCCAGCAGCTTAGGGCAGAGCACAGATACGCAGTATTTT. This sequence encodes CASSLGQSTDTQYF.

The chain is built from TRBV6-5 and TRBJ1-5, with 8 nucleotides matching TRBD1. Germline V lookup: CDR1 MNHEY, CDR2 SVGAGI. The CDR3 loop spans 15 amino acids. Losses at the gene ends were 0 bases for V and 6 bases for J; bases not matched to a gene: 4. CDR3 sequence: CASSYSSRGLQPQHF. The CDR3 coding sequence is TGTGCCAGCAGTTACTCGAGCAGGGGGCTTCAGCCCCAGCATTTT.